This T cell receptor (beta chain) was profiled in a study of T cells in localized non-small cell lung cancer. The protocol was immunoSEQ multiplex PCR, while the TCRdb copy is restricted to in-frame clones and leaves out a portion. The table shows about 30,000 clones, with about 89% occurring only once. In regard to this clone: Antigen: not known.

The CDR3 sequence is 13 residues long. The germline V gene has CDR1 MNHNY and CDR2 SVGAGI (reference sequence). The V gene end was trimmed by 6 bases and the J gene end by 5 bases; junction bases not matched to a gene: 3. Whole-study findings and limits: Turning up in adjacent lung were a median roughly 59 of the top 100 tumor clones.

This receptor was taken from a female donor older than 55 with stage I lung adenocarcinoma. This chain uses TRBV6-6 with TRBJ1-5, with 8 bases that match TRBD1. The source material was peripheral blood, sampled before any cancer treatment. CDR3 amino acids: CASSTQGDQPQHF. The CDR3 nucleotides read TGTGCCAGCAGCACACAGGGGGATCAGCCCCAGCATTTT.